What follows is one TCR beta chain and its context. Breast cancer patients provided tissue from their axillary draining lymph nodes. The data originate from a study of breast tumors, draining lymph nodes, adjacent tissues. Each CDR3 protein gets one entry after TCRdb re-called the multiplex PCR reads with MiXCR. The sample includes some 140,000 distinct CDR3 sequences, around 22% of them seen just once. This clonotype was sampled from a female donor with breast cancer. Some clones in this sample may be carry-over from other donors' samples. Sequenced: axillary lymph node tissue.

Here the CDR3 DNA reads TGTGCCATCAGTGAAGTGGGTACCTCCTACGAGCAGTACTTC. It specifies CAISEVGTSYEQYF. This sequence joins TRBV10-3 and TRBJ2-7; D not certain. V was cut by 3 bases and J by 0 bases, with 9 bases left in between. Looked up from germline, CDR1 is ENHRY and CDR2 is SYGVKD. CDR3 length: 14 residues.